This TCR beta chain was obtained from a study of spatial heterogeneity in lung cancer. Background on the study: Taken at a median of around 2 years after resection, follow-up PBMC samples underwent sequencing when available. Findings of the study overall: Circulating ubiquitous expanded tumor TCRs were observed more frequently at resection than at follow-up.

Time point here: blood at routine non-recurrence follow-up after resection. Sequencing of whole RNA from tumor, nontumor lung or frozen PBMC involved no sorting. The table lists this clonotype with many counts. Its antigen is not known. Using its own MiXCR run on the 5' RACE reads, TCRdb lists one record per CDR3 protein. The table lists tens of thousands of distinct CDR3 sequences, 8% to 10% of them singletons. The sequencing used PBMCs, collected at follow-up. The TCR sequence derives from a male donor with early-stage non-small cell lung cancer.

In DNA form, the CDR3 reads TGTGCCAGCAGCTTGGCTAGCGGGGGGGCAACAGATACGCAGTATTTT. Translated: CASSLASGGATDTQYF. The chain employs TRBV7-2 and TRBJ2-3, with 12 positions matching TRBD2. V lost 3 bases to trimming and J lost 3 bases; unmatched junction nucleotides: 4. Germline V gene lookup returns CDR1 SGHTA and CDR2 FQGNSA. This CDR3 has 16 amino acids.